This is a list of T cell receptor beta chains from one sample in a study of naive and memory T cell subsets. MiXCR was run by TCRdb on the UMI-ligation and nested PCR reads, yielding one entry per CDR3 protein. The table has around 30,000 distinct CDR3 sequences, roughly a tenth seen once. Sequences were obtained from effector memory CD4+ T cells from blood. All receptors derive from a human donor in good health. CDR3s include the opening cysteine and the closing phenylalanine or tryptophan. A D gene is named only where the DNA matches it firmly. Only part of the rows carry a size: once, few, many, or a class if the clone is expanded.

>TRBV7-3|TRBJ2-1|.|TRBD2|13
TGTGCCAGCAGCCCGAGCGGGGAGGGTGAGCAGTTCTTC
CASSPSGEGEQFF
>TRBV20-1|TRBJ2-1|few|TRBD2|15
TGCAGTGCAAGGACTAGCGGGAGGTCCTACAATGAGCAGTTCTTC
CSARTSGRSYNEQFF
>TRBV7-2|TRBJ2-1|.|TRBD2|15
TGTGCCAGCAGCCCCGCGGGAGGATCGTACGGTGAGCAGTTCTTC
CASSPAGGSYGEQFF
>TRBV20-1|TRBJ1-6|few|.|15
TGCAGTGCCAGAAAACAGGGAAACAATAATTCACCCCTCCACTTT
CSARKQGNNNSPLHF
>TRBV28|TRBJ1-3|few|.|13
TGTGCCACCCAGATCGACTCTGGAAACACCATATATTTT
CATQIDSGNTIYF
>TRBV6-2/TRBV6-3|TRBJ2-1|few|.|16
TGTGCCAGCAGACCTATCAGCTGGGAGTTTATCGATGAGCAGTTCTTC
CASRPISWEFIDEQFF
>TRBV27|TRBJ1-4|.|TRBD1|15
TGTGCCAGCAGTTCAGGGGGGGGGGCTAATGAAAAACTGTTTTTT
CASSSGGGANEKLFF
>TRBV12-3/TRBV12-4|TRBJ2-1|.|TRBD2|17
TGTGCCAGCAGTCAAAAGCGGGGGGGAACACCCTACAATGAGCAGTTCTTC
CASSQKRGGTPYNEQFF
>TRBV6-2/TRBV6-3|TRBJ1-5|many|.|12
TGTGCCAGCAGTTACCCCGAGGAAGCCCAGCATTTT
CASSYPEEAQHF
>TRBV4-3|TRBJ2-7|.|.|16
TGCGCCAGCAGCCCCACAGTATTCTCGGCGGAAAACGAGCAGTACTTC
CASSPTVFSAENEQYF
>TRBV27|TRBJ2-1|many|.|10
TGTGCCAGCAGTTTATCGATTCAGTTCTTC
CASSLSIQFF
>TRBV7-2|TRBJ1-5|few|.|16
TGTGCCAGCAGCCCAGGCGCCCGCGGATACAATCAGCCCCAGCATTTT
CASSPGARGYNQPQHF
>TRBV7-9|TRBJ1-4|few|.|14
TGTGCCAGCAGCTTAGAGAGGATGAATGAAAAACTGTTTTTT
CASSLERMNEKLFF
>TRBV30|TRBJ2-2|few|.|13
TGTGCCTGGAGGGTATTGGGCACCGGGGAGCTGTTTTTT
CAWRVLGTGELFF
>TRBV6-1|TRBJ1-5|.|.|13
TGTGCCAGCAGTCTCAGGGGCAATCAGCCCCAGCATTTT
CASSLRGNQPQHF
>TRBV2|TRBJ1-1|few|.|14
TGTGCCAGCGCCCGGAGCTCCTTGAACACTGAAGCTTTCTTT
CASARSSLNTEAFF
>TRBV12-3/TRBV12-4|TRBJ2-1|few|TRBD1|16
TGTGCCAGCAGTCCTCCGAACAGGGGGCGCGGCAGTGAGCAGTTCTTC
CASSPPNRGRGSEQFF
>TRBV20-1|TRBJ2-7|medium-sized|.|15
TGCAGTGCTAGCACTTACAGGGATTTGGGCTACGAGCAGTACTTC
CSASTYRDLGYEQYF
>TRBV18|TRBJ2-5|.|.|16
TGTGCCAGCTCACCTTGGGGCAGGGAGGACGGAGAGACCCAGTACTTC
CASSPWGREDGETQYF
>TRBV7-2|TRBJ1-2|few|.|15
TGTGCCAGCAGCTTAGCCACAGGGCCTAACTATGGCTACACCTTC
CASSLATGPNYGYTF
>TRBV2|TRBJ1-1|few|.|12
TGTGCCAGCTTTAGGAAGAACACTGAAGCTTTCTTT
CASFRKNTEAFF
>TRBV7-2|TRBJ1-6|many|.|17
TGTGCCAGCAGCTTAATGGGTACCCTGGGGCCAAATTCACCCCTCCACTTT
CASSLMGTLGPNSPLHF
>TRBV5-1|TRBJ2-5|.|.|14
TGCGCCAGCAGCTTGGTTGGGGGCCCGGAGACCCAGTACTTC
CASSLVGGPETQYF
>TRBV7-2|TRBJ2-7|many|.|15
TGTGCCAGCAGCCCCACTACCCTCGTCTCCTACGAGCAGTACTTC
CASSPTTLVSYEQYF
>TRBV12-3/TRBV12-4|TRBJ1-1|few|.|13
TGTGCCAGCAGGGAGTATCGAGACACTGAAGCTTTCTTT
CASREYRDTEAFF
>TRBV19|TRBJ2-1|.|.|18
TGTGCCAGTAGTATGGCGGGGGCATCCTTCAGCTCCTACAATGAGCAGTTCTTC
CASSMAGASFSSYNEQFF
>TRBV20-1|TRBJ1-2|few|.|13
TGCAGTGCAGAGAGGGGGGTAGTTCCTGGCTACACCTTC
CSAERGVVPGYTF
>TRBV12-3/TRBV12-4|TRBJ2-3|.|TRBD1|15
TGTGCCAGCAGTACAGGGGCCGCCGGTCAGGATACGCAGTATTTT
CASSTGAAGQDTQYF
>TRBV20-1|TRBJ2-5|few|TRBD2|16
TGCAGTGCTAGCCCTCTAGCGGGGGGGGAGGGGGAGACCCAGTACTTC
CSASPLAGGEGETQYF
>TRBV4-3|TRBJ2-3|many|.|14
TGCGCCAGCAGCCAAAATCCCCGGCTAGCTGGGCAGTATTTT
CASSQNPRLAGQYF
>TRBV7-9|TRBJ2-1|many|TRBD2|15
TGTGCCAGCAGCCGGGGACTAGCGGGTGCCAATGAGCAGTTCTTC
CASSRGLAGANEQFF
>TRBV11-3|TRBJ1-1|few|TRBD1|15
TGTGCCAGCAGCCCCGGAGGGACAGGGAACACTGAAGCTTTCTTT
CASSPGGTGNTEAFF
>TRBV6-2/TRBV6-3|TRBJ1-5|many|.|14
TGTGCCAGCATATCTGGGGGGGGCAATCAGCCCCAGCATTTT
CASISGGGNQPQHF
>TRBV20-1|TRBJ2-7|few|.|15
TGCAGTGCTAGTTCGGGGACGTTGAGCTCCTACGAGCAGTACTTC
CSASSGTLSSYEQYF
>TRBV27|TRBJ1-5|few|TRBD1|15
TGTGCCAGCAGTCCTGAACAGGGGAGTCATCAGCCCCAGCATTTT
CASSPEQGSHQPQHF
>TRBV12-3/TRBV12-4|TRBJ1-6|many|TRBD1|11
TGTGCCAGCAGTGGACAGGGGCCCCTCCACTTT
CASSGQGPLHF
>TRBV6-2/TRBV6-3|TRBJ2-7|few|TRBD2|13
TGTGCCAGCAACAGGCCCGGGACTAGCGAGCAGTACTTC
CASNRPGTSEQYF
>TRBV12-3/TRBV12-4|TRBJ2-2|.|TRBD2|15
TGTGCCAGCAGCTCTGGACTAGCGGGAGTAAGGGAGCTGTTTTTT
CASSSGLAGVRELFF
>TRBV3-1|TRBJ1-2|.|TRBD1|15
TGTGCCAGCAGCCAAGAAGTTAAGGGGGCTGGTGGCTACACCTTC
CASSQEVKGAGGYTF
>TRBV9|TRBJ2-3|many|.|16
TGTGCCAGCAGCCGGCGGGACTTGGGAGCGTCAGATACGCAGTATTTT
CASSRRDLGASDTQYF